Below, one T cell receptor beta chain is given with its context. HIV-negative, healthy adults without recent acute infections or vaccinations were the donors. CDR1 and CDR2 from the germline V gene are MDHEN and SYDVKM. This CDR3 has 21 residues. V shed 7 bases, J shed 0 bases, and the junction held 19 bases outside the gene matches. The entry originates in a study of shared clonotypes between healthy human individuals. Sequencing was at deep level. Original processing methods: Because ImmunoSEQ provided only junction sequences with no quality scores, the filtering differed. Assay: immunoSEQ multiplex PCR; the TCRdb copy retains only in-frame clones and omits some. V, J and clone size derive from that table, while D and trimming were established from the DNA sequence. The sample carries about 490,000 clones, 70% to 80% recorded once.

Sequenced material: PBMCs. This chain links TRBV28 with TRBJ2-3; TRBD2 matches 13 bases. This TCR was sampled from a woman aged 35 to 49 in good health. Some clones in this sample may be carry-over from other donors' samples. CDR3 in amino acids: CASIPPPLELAGGRSTDTQYF. The CDR3 DNA reads TGTGCCAGCATCCCACCCCCGCTGGAACTAGCGGGAGGGCGTAGCACAGATACGCAGTATTTT.